Listed below are T cell receptor beta chains from one sample, sequenced in a study of cytomegalovirus exposure and HLA in healthy donors. Generated by immunoSEQ multiplex PCR, the TCRdb table keeps only in-frame clones and is missing some. Of around 100,000 clones listed, 50% to 70% are singletons. The specimen sequenced was PBMCs. The source is a man between 25 and 39 years old in good health and CMV-seropositive. Each CDR3 is given with its conserved first and last residue. The D gene is left open where the match is weak. Not all rows give a size; the values are once, few, many and, for expanded clones, a class.

J | size | V | D | DNA | CDR3
TRBJ1-2 | once | TRBV10-3 | TRBD1 | TGTGCCATCAGTTACTCAGGGACAGAAGGCTACACCTTC | CAISYSGTEGYTF
TRBJ2-3 | - | TRBV5-1 | TRBD2 | TGCGCCAGCAGGGGACTAGCGGGGGGGACAGATACGCAGTATTTT | CASRGLAGGTDTQYF
TRBJ2-1 | - | TRBV13 | TRBD2 | TGTGCCAGCAGCTTAGGGCCGGGATCGGGGGGCTACAATGAGCAGTTCTTC | CASSLGPGSGGYNEQFF
TRBJ1-1 | - | TRBV5-4 | TRBD1 | TGTGCCAGCAGCCCGGGACAGGGGGCAAAAAGGAACACTGAAGCTTTCTTT | CASSPGQGAKRNTEAFF
TRBJ2-1 | - | TRBV5-1 | - | TGCGCCAGCAGCTTGTCCAGCGGCGACAATGAGCAGTTCTTC | CASSLSSGDNEQFF
TRBJ1-1 | - | TRBV6-1 | - | TGTGCCAGCAGTGTAAGGCAGGACACTGAAGCTTTCTTT | CASSVRQDTEAFF
TRBJ2-5 | few | TRBV27 | - | TGTGCCAGCAGTGGAGTAGGGGTCCCAGGGACCCAGTACTTC | CASSGVGVPGTQYF
TRBJ2-5 | - | TRBV6-1 | - | TGTGCCAGCATCCCAGGCAGTTGGTACCAAGAGACCCAGTACTTC | CASIPGSWYQETQYF
TRBJ2-3 | - | TRBV13 | TRBD2 | TGTGCCAGCAGCTTCGCGGCGGGGGGGCTGAGTACGCAGTATTTT | CASSFAAGGLSTQYF
TRBJ2-6 | - | TRBV9 | - | TGTGCCAGCAGCGCTACAGCTGGCTCTGGGGCCAACGTCCTGACTTTC | CASSATAGSGANVLTF
TRBJ1-1 | once | TRBV6-5 | - | TGTGCCAGCAGTCAAGCCGGGACAAGGACTGAAGCTTTCTTT | CASSQAGTRTEAFF
TRBJ1-1 | few | TRBV5-1 | TRBD1 | TGCGCCAGCAGAGGACGGACAGGGATCATGAACACTGAAGCTTTCTTT | CASRGRTGIMNTEAFF
TRBJ2-7 | - | TRBV15 | - | TGTGCCACCAGCAGAGGCCGGGCGGGGAGAGGCGAGCAGTACTTC | CATSRGRAGRGEQYF
TRBJ1-1 | - | TRBV10-3 | - | TGTGCCATCAGGACAGCCTCTATGAACACTGAAGCTTTCTTT | CAIRTASMNTEAFF
TRBJ2-1 | - | TRBV20-1 | - | TGCAGTGCTACTCTCAGTGAGCAGTTCTTC | CSATLSEQFF
TRBJ2-5 | - | TRBV5-1 | - | TGCGCCAGCAGCCGCGCCGGGACACCCATCCAAGAGACCCAGTACTTC | CASSRAGTPIQETQYF
TRBJ1-1 | - | TRBV19 | - | TGTGCCAGTTCACTAGTTATGAACACTGAAGCTTTCTTT | CASSLVMNTEAFF
TRBJ2-1 | - | TRBV18 | - | TGTGCCAGCTCACCAAGAAGGGGTGCCTACAATGAGCAGTTCTTC | CASSPRRGAYNEQFF
TRBJ1-6 | - | TRBV30 | TRBD1 | TGTGCCTGGAGTGGAGGGACAGGTCGGTCCTATAATTCACCCCTCCACTTT | CAWSGGTGRSYNSPLHF
TRBJ1-2 | - | TRBV6-1 | - | TGTGCCAGCAGTGAAGCAGGAACCCCAGGCGGCTACACCTTC | CASSEAGTPGGYTF
TRBJ1-3 | - | TRBV6-6 | - | TGTGCCAGCAGTGACACAAGTGGAAACACCATATATTTT | CASSDTSGNTIYF
TRBJ1-2 | - | TRBV27 | - | TGTGCCAGCAGTTTAGGCGGGGATGGCTACACCTTC | CASSLGGDGYTF
TRBJ2-7 | - | TRBV18 | TRBD1 | TGTGCCAGCTCACCGGGACAGGTCCTCTCCTACGAGCAGTACTTC | CASSPGQVLSYEQYF
TRBJ1-2 | - | TRBV5-4 | - | TGTGCCAGCAGCCGGGATACTAACAGAGACCTTGGCTACACCTTC | CASSRDTNRDLGYTF
TRBJ2-3 | few | TRBV6-1 | - | TGTGCCAGCAGTGTCCTAGTCGTGGATACGCAGTATTTT | CASSVLVVDTQYF
TRBJ1-2 | few | TRBV10-3 | - | TGTGCCATTGGGGGGGACGGCTACACCTTC | CAIGGDGYTF
TRBJ1-2 | - | TRBV7-8 | - | TGTGCCAGCAGCTTATTGATTGGGGGCGGTGGCTACACCTTC | CASSLLIGGGGYTF
TRBJ2-1 | once | TRBV7-3 | - | TGTGCCAGCAGCCGAAACCACAGGGATGGGAATGAGCAGTTCTTC | CASSRNHRDGNEQFF
TRBJ1-6 | once | TRBV5-1 | - | TGCGCCAGCAGCTTGGTTACAGGGACGAATTCACCCCTCCACTTT | CASSLVTGTNSPLHF
TRBJ1-3 | - | TRBV6-6 | - | TGTGCCAGCAGTTACCAAGGCGGCGAAAACACCATATATTTT | CASSYQGGENTIYF
TRBJ2-1 | few | TRBV7-2 | - | TGTGCCAGCAGCTTAGGGATTCAGGGCGGCGAGCAGTTCTTC | CASSLGIQGGEQFF
TRBJ2-1 | few | TRBV6-5 | - | TGTGCCAGCGGGGGGACCCTACAGTTCTTC | CASGGTLQFF
TRBJ2-7 | - | TRBV23-1 | TRBD2 | TGCGCCAGCAGTCAATCTGGGGAGCGGGGTGGGTTAGAGCAGTACTTC | CASSQSGERGGLEQYF
TRBJ2-7 | - | TRBV19 | TRBD1 | TGTGCCAGTAGTAAGACAGGGTTGGAGCAGTACTTC | CASSKTGLEQYF
TRBJ1-4 | few | TRBV6-1 | TRBD1 | TGTGCCAGCACTCGGCAGGGGGTTGAAAAACTGTTTTTT | CASTRQGVEKLFF
TRBJ1-4 | - | TRBV2 | - | TGTGCCAGCGGTTCTCTTATAAGACGCGACGGGGAAAAACTGTTTTTT | CASGSLIRRDGEKLFF
TRBJ1-1 | - | TRBV10-3 | - | TGTGCCATCAGTAACAACTTGGGACATAAGAACACTGAAGCTTTCTTT | CAISNNLGHKNTEAFF
TRBJ1-5 | once | TRBV6-6 | - | TGTGCCAGCACTAGTCAGGGGTGGCAGCCCCAGCATTTT | CASTSQGWQPQHF